This T cell receptor beta chain stems from a study of blood T cell repertoires in COVID-19. Generated by immunoSEQ multiplex PCR, the TCRdb table keeps only in-frame clones and is missing some. Here the sample spans just under 45,000 clones, 75% to 90% being singletons. CDR1 is SGHTA and CDR2 is FQGTGA in the germline V gene. This CDR3 region has 13 residues. The V and J ends lost 5 bases and 6 bases respectively, with 11 bases between them. Sequences were obtained from peripheral blood. The chain combines TRBV7-3 with TRBJ2-1, with a tentative D call TRBD2 (6 bases). This TCR came from a woman over 75 in a cohort sampled during active or convalescent COVID-19. CDR3 sequence (DNA): TGTGCCAGCAGCCCCAGGCGGGGCAATGAGCAGTTCTTC. This translates into CASSPRRGNEQFF.